This T cell receptor beta chain was retrieved from a study of molecular identifiers for immune sequencing clone quantification. Study at large: In the replicates, RNA derived from roughly 20,000 or 100,000 naive CD8 cells was divided into five parts, and four were sequenced.

V dropped 6 bases and J dropped 0 bases, with 18 bases sitting between them. CDR3 length equals 17 residues. Germline V gives CDR1 KGHSH, CDR2 LQKENI. TCRdb reanalysed the PCR reads using MiXCR and keeps one entry per CDR3 protein. The table records 85,000 to 95,000 distinct CDR3 sequences, under 20% of them present only once. Using 10%, 30% or 50% RNA, naive CD8 libraries were derived from approximately 20,000 to 1,000,000 sorted cells. The clonotype originates from a human donor in good health. Some libraries in this study had Jurkat cell RNA spiked in. The sequenced material came from naive CD8+ T cells from blood, with Jurkat cell RNA spiked in. The subset: FACS-sorted CD8+CD4-CCR7+CD45RA+ naive T cells. The chain has TRBV18 and TRBJ1-3; no definite D call. CDR3 DNA: TGTGCCAGCTCCCCAGGCCCAACTGATTACTCTGGAAACACCATATATTTT. It is translated as CASSPGPTDYSGNTIYF.